The TCR beta chain described here comes from a study of radiation and T cells in renal cell carcinoma. The time point is: baseline pretreatment blood. As to treatment: 15 Gy SBRT to primary tumor, nephrectomy 4 weeks later. Clear cell pathology was present in this patient's renal cell carcinoma. This CDR3 comprises 15 residues. Germline lookup yields CDR1 MNHEY and CDR2 SVGAGI. V was trimmed by 0 bases and J by 5 bases, leaving 13 bases between them. Assay used: immunoSEQ multiplex PCR; TCRdb lists only in-frame clones, some missing. Among about 50,000 clones listed, 65% to 90% were seen once. Study-wide results and limits: Without pretreatment biopsies, baseline tumor clonotype presence was undetermined.

With regard to this clone: The antigen remains unidentified.

The chain joins TRBV6-5 to TRBJ1-2; D possibly corresponds to TRBD1 (5 bases). Sequenced here: blood, sampled from a patient whose treatment included radiotherapy and nephrectomy. The clonotype originates from a woman in her 70s with renal cell carcinoma. The CDR3 loop reads CASSYSGTLGYGYTF. The CDR3 DNA reads TGTGCCAGCAGTTACTCGGGGACGTTGGGATATGGCTACACCTTC.